The entry that follows covers one T cell receptor (beta chain) sequence. The study ran its PCR with 60 Vbeta and 13 Jbeta primers. Assay used: immunoSEQ multiplex PCR; TCRdb lists only in-frame clones, some missing. In the table there are some 190,000 clones, approximately 80% of which are singletons. The sample originates from a study of cytomegalovirus exposure and HLA in healthy donors. This CDR3 has 13 residues. V lost 2 bases and J lost 3, with 4 bases in between. Germline V lookup: CDR1 SGHTA, CDR2 FQGNSA. What was sequenced was PBMCs. The rearrangement links TRBV7-2 to TRBJ2-2; D call uncertain. The TCR originated in a boy between 2 and 10 years old in good health and CMV-seronegative. The CDR3 nucleotides read TGTGCCAGCAGCTTATCCTACACCGGGGAGCTGTTTTTT. Translating it yields CASSLSYTGELFF.